This T cell receptor (beta chain) derives from a study of CD8 T cells in Susac syndrome. Reverse transcription of roughly 0.5 to 1 ug RNA was performed with random hexamers. TCRdb re-called the immunoSEQ multiplex PCR reads with MiXCR, one entry per CDR3 protein. The table lists 210,000 or so distinct CDR3 sequences, about 95% of them singletons. This TCR came from a human donor with Susac syndrome. The specimen sequenced was CD4+ T cells from PBMCs.

CDR3: CASSPAGTGETQYF. The DNA for the CDR3 is TGTGCCAGCTCACCGGCCGGGACAGGGGAGACCCAGTACTTC. The chain is built from TRBV18 and TRBJ2-5; TRBD1 matches 9 bases. Germline V CDR1 and CDR2: KGHSH, LQKENI. Trimming at V came to 3 bases and at J to 5 bases, leaving 4 bases not matched to a gene. The CDR3 is 14 amino acids. Full variable domain (remainder filled in from reference TRBV18 and TRBJ2-5): NAGVMQNPRHLVRRRGQEARLRCSPMKGHSHVYWYRQLPEEGLKFMVYLQKENIIDESGMPKERFSAEFPKEGPSILRIQQVVRGDSAAYFCASSPAGTGETQYFGPGTRLLVL.